The 30 T cell receptor beta chains below all came from one sample that was sequenced in a study of blood T cell repertoires in COVID-19. Only in-frame clones appear in the TCRdb table, and some are missing; sequencing was by immunoSEQ multiplex PCR. The table lists under 150,000 clones, around 80% of them singletons. The sequenced sample consisted of peripheral blood. The source is a human donor in a cohort sampled during active COVID-19.

The chain combines TRBV7-9 with TRBJ1-1; D unclear. This CDR3 region has 15 residues. The V end lost 5 bases, the J end lost 1 base, and 14 bases lay between the germline ends. Germline CDR1 SEHNR, CDR2 FQNEAQ (reference sequence). CDR3 nucleotides: TGTGCCAGCAGCCCCTCGGGAGGGAAGAACACTGAAGCTTTCTTT. It translates to CASSPSGGKNTEAFF.

DNA of the CDR3: TGTGCCAGCAGTGGGAGGACTGGTGAAAAACTGTTTTTT. Its translation is CASSGRTGEKLFF. This chain connects TRBV2 to TRBJ1-4; no reliable D call. The CDR3 runs to 13 residues. Trimming removed 4 bases from V and 7 bases from J, with 10 bases in between. Germline assignment: CDR1 SNHLY and CDR2 FYNNEI.

The V gene is TRBV15, the J gene TRBJ1-3, with a possible D match to TRBD1 (6 bases). Trimming removed 5 bases from V and 0 bases from J, with 11 bases in between. This CDR3 comprises 15 residues. CDR1 and CDR2 from the germline V gene are LNHNV and YYDKDF (reference sequence). As DNA, the CDR3 is TGTGCCACCAGCGCCCGGGACATCTCTGGAAACACCATATATTTT. This translates into CATSARDISGNTIYF.

This chain links TRBV28 with TRBJ2-7; 7 nucleotides align to TRBD1. Unmatched junction bases numbered 7, after V lost 5 bases and J lost 0 bases. The germline CDR1 and CDR2 sequences are MDHEN and SYDVKM. The CDR3 runs 15 residues. The CDR3, as DNA: TGTGCCAGCAGTCCCGGGACAGTTAGCTCCTACGAGCAGTACTTC. This translates into CASSPGTVSSYEQYF. Supplemented by reference TRBV28 and TRBJ2-7, the full variable domain reads DVKVTQSSRYLVKRTGEKVFLECVQDMDHENMFWYRQDPGLGLRLIYFSYDVKMKEKGDIPEGYSVSREKKERFSLILESASTNQTSMYLCASSPGTVSSYEQYFGPGTRLTVT.

This clone turned up a few times. The genes are TRBV5-6 and TRBJ1-5; 7 nucleotides match TRBD1. CDR3 size: 13 residues. CDR1 is SGHDT and CDR2 is YYEEEE in the germline V gene. V lost 0 bases, J lost 8 bases, and 2 bases stayed unmatched. The CDR3 DNA reads TGTGCCAGCAGCTTGGCAGGGGGTGAGCCCCAGCATTTT. Protein sequence: CASSLAGGEPQHF.

This clone was seen a single time. The chain combines TRBV19 with TRBJ2-7; TRBD1 aligns across 9 bases. Looked up from germline, CDR1 is LNHDA and CDR2 is SQIVND (reference sequence). The CDR3 covers 15 residues. V lost 4 bases and J lost 6; bases outside the gene matches: 10. The CDR3 DNA reads as TGTGCCAGTAGTACTCCCTGGACAGGGGTTGGCGAGCAGTACTTC. Its protein is CASSTPWTGVGEQYF.

V and J are TRBV19 and TRBJ2-3; 7 nucleotides match TRBD2. Looked up from germline, CDR1 is LNHDA and CDR2 is SQIVND (reference sequence). The length of the CDR3 is 14 residues. V trimming: 6 bases; J trimming: 2 bases; junction bases outside the gene matches: 5. The CDR3 region has the DNA TGTGCCAGTAGGGGGCGGGGGACCACAGATACGCAGTATTTT. Its translation is CASRGRGTTDTQYF.

As to this clone: A junction end diverges from the germline sequence, so it may reflect a read error. This chain connects TRBV14 to TRBJ2-7, with 7 bases that match TRBD2. The CDR3 loop spans 14 amino acids. Germline lookup yields CDR1 SGHDN and CDR2 FVKESK. CDR3 DNA sequence: TGTGCCAGCAGCCAAGATGGGAGGGCCCGCGGGTTGAACTTC. Its translation is CASSQDGRARGLNF.

This clone was seen only once. The V gene is TRBV5-1, the J gene TRBJ2-3; 8 nucleotides match TRBD2. Trimming took 0 bases from V and 6 from J; bases not matched to a gene: 9. The CDR3 covers 16 residues. CDR1 is SGHRS and CDR2 is YFSETQ in the germline V gene. CDR3 residues: CASSLGAGAQTDTQYF. The CDR3 DNA reads TGCGCCAGCAGCTTGGGAGCGGGGGCCCAGACTGATACGCAGTATTTT.

The chain is built from TRBV24-1 and TRBJ2-7; maybe TRBD2 (6 bases). The V and J ends lost 4 bases and 2 bases respectively, with 17 bases between them. This CDR3 is 16 amino acids long. CDR1 is KGHDR, CDR2 SFDVKD, per germline. CDR3 nucleotide sequence: TGTGCCACCAGTGAGGTGGGGGGACGCGGGACCTACGAGCAGTACTTC. Translating it yields CATSEVGGRGTYEQYF.

The J gene is TRBJ1-2, the V gene TRBV6-4; possibly TRBD1 for D (6 bases). Germline V gene lookup returns CDR1 MRHNA and CDR2 SNTAGT. V shed 0 bases and J shed 7 bases, with 15 bases lying between them. This CDR3 contains 15 residues. CDR3 DNA sequence: TGTGCCAGCAGTGACTCTGGCAGGGGATCGGGTGGCTACACCTTC. Protein sequence: CASSDSGRGSGGYTF.

Only a few counts were recorded for this clone. The chain combines TRBV9 with TRBJ2-2; D perhaps matches TRBD1 (5 bases). The CDR3 is made up of 15 amino acids. The V end lost 2 bases, the J end lost 5 bases, and 13 bases lay between the germline ends. Germline CDR1 reads SGDLS; CDR2 reads YYNGEE. CDR3 region: CASSVVRGRTGELFF. The CDR3 coding sequence is TGTGCCAGCAGCGTCGTTAGGGGAAGGACCGGGGAGCTGTTTTTT.

The rearrangement uses TRBV27 and TRBJ1-1; maybe TRBD1 (5 bases). The germline V gene encodes CDR1 MNHEY and CDR2 SMNVEV (reference sequence). The V end was cut by 6 bases, the J end by 1 base, with 9 bases between. The length of the CDR3 is 13 residues. The CDR3 DNA follows: TGTGCCAGCAGGGCAGGGCCGAACACTGAAGCTTTCTTT. Residues: CASRAGPNTEAFF.

This clone came up a few times. The genes are TRBV4-2 and TRBJ2-1; 10 nucleotides match TRBD2. Losses at the gene ends were 4 bases for V and 7 bases for J; bases not matched to a gene: 10. This CDR3 is built from 16 residues. CDR1 is LGHNA, CDR2 YNFKEQ, per germline. The DNA for the CDR3 is TGTGCCAGCAGCCCCTTTAGCGGGGGGTCGGGAAATGAGCAGTTCTTC. Translation gives CASSPFSGGSGNEQFF.

The CDR3 region has the DNA TGTGCCAGCTACGGTTGGGGGGGCCAAGAGACCCAGTACTTC. It yields the protein CASYGWGGQETQYF. V usage is TRBV5-4 and J usage is TRBJ2-5; 7 bases match TRBD2. Trimming took 7 bases from V and 1 from J; bases not matched to a gene: 7. Per the germline V gene, CDR1 is SGHNT and CDR2 is YYREEE (reference sequence). The CDR3 runs 14 residues.

The chain carries TRBV2 and TRBJ2-1, with D unresolved. V lost 8 bases to trimming and J lost 4 bases, with 12 bases between them. This CDR3 comprises 13 residues. Germline assignment: CDR1 SNHLY and CDR2 FYNNEI. The CDR3 loop is CASLQNAYNEQFF. CDR3 nucleotides: TGTGCCAGCCTACAGAACGCTTACAATGAGCAGTTCTTC.

The rearrangement uses TRBV5-5 and TRBJ2-7, with 12 nucleotides matching TRBD2. This CDR3 contains 15 residues. The V gene end was trimmed by 4 bases and the J gene end by 4 bases; junction bases not matched to a gene: 6. Looked up from germline, CDR1 is SGHKS and CDR2 is YYEKEE (reference sequence). CDR3 amino acids: CASSPGLAGLYEQYF. The CDR3 bases are TGTGCCAGCAGCCCCGGACTAGCGGGGCTATACGAGCAGTACTTC.

The chain is built from TRBV6-4 and TRBJ1-2; tentative D call: TRBD1 (5 bases). This CDR3 has 14 amino acids. V was cut by 0 bases and J by 7 bases, with 12 bases left in between. Germline assignment: CDR1 MRHNA and CDR2 SNTAGT. The DNA for the CDR3 is TGTGCCAGCAGTGACTCGTTGGGGCGACCTGGCTACACCTTC. Translating it yields CASSDSLGRPGYTF.

The chain joins TRBV30 to TRBJ1-1, with 7 bases identical to TRBD1. V lost 5 bases, J lost 1 base, and 4 bases stayed unmatched. The CDR3 has 13 residues. Germline CDR1 is GTSNPN and CDR2 is SVGIG (reference sequence). This chain's CDR3 is CAWGHRGNTEAFF. DNA for the CDR3: TGTGCCTGGGGACACAGGGGGAACACTGAAGCTTTCTTT.

The rearrangement links TRBV5-1 to TRBJ2-5; D is perhaps TRBD1 (6 bases). This CDR3 is 14 amino acids long. Looked up from germline, CDR1 is SGHRS and CDR2 is YFSETQ. V lost 4 bases and J 3 bases, leaving 13 bases between the germline ends. CDR3 in amino acids: CASSLGQYEETQYF. The CDR3 coding sequence is TGCGCCAGCAGCCTAGGACAGTACGAAGAGACCCAGTACTTC. The full variable domain, its missing parts supplied by reference TRBV5-1 and TRBJ2-5, is KAGVTQTPRYLIKTRGQQVTLSCSPISGHRSVSWYQQTPGQGLQFLFEYFSETQRNKGNFPGRFSGRQFSNSRSEMNVSTLELGDSALYLCASSLGQYEETQYFGPGTRLLVL.

This chain connects TRBV2 to TRBJ1-1; TRBD1 aligns across 8 bases. CDR3 length equals 13 residues. The trim removed 4 bases at V and 10 bases at J, leaving 8 bases unmatched. Germline V lookup: CDR1 SNHLY, CDR2 FYNNEI. CDR3 region: CASSGQGALGAFF. The CDR3 region has the DNA TGTGCCAGCAGTGGGCAGGGGGCGCTGGGAGCTTTCTTT. The whole variable domain, remainder taken from reference TRBV2 and TRBJ1-1, is EPEVTQTPSHQVTQMGQEVILRCVPISNHLYFYWYRQILGQKVEFLVSFYNNEISEKSEIFDDQFSVERPDGSNFTLKIRSTKLEDSAMYFCASSGQGALGAFFGQGTRLTVV.

The rearrangement joins TRBV3-1 (or the pseudogene TRBV3-2) to TRBJ1-5; D remains unclear. Trimming took off 4 bases at V and 1 base at J, with 5 bases between the two ends. Germline lookup yields CDR1 LGHDT and CDR2 YNNKEL (reference sequence). There are 13 residues in the CDR3. This CDR3 is CASSLRSNQPQHF. The CDR3 DNA sequence: TGTGCCAGCAGCCTCCGGAGCAATCAGCCCCAGCATTTT.

V usage is TRBV27 and J usage is TRBJ1-2; the match to TRBD1 covers 10 bases. This CDR3 comprises 14 residues. The germline V gene has CDR1 MNHEY and CDR2 SMNVEV (reference sequence). With V trimmed by 5 bases and J by 6 bases, 6 bases remained unmatched. In nucleotides, the CDR3 is TGTGCCAGCAGTCGCACCGGGACAGGGGATGGCTACACCTTC. As protein: CASSRTGTGDGYTF.

The chain carries TRBV30 and TRBJ1-1, with D uncertain. Germline-derived CDR1 and CDR2 are GTSNPN and SVGIG (reference sequence). The CDR3 consists of 15 residues. V gave up 1 base and J gave up 1 base, with 13 bases separating them. The CDR3 DNA follows: TGTGCCTGGAGTGCAACAAACAGTGCGAACACTGAAGCTTTCTTT. Its translation: CAWSATNSANTEAFF.

V gene TRBV9 combines with J gene TRBJ1-2, with 7 positions matching TRBD1. This CDR3 contains 14 residues. V lost 1 base, J lost 3 bases, and 3 bases stayed unmatched. Germline V gene data show CDR1 as SGDLS and CDR2 as YYNGEE. CDR3 coding DNA: TGTGCCAGCAGCGTACAGGGGGGTTACTATGGCTACACCTTC. Its translation is CASSVQGGYYGYTF.

The chain employs TRBV7-9 and TRBJ2-1, with TRBD2 matching over 12 bases. The CDR3 has 16 residues. V was clipped by 6 bases and J by 6 bases; unmatched bases: 9. CDR1 SEHNR and CDR2 FQNEAQ come from the germline V gene (reference sequence). CDR3 region: CASSLLAGGPSNEQFF. In DNA, the CDR3 is TGTGCCAGCAGTCTCCTAGCGGGGGGGCCCTCCAATGAGCAGTTCTTC.

The V call is TRBV2, the J call TRBJ2-7; 11 positions agree with TRBD2. Germline CDR1 reads SNHLY; CDR2 reads FYNNEI. This CDR3 comprises 15 residues. Unmatched junction bases numbered 6, after V lost 5 bases and J lost 3 bases. The CDR3 spells CASSRLAGLSYEQYF. The CDR3 DNA reads as TGTGCCAGCAGTCGACTAGCGGGGCTCAGCTACGAGCAGTACTTC. The variable domain in full, completed from reference TRBV2 and TRBJ2-7, reads EPEVTQTPSHQVTQMGQEVILRCVPISNHLYFYWYRQILGQKVEFLVSFYNNEISEKSEIFDDQFSVERPDGSNFTLKIRSTKLEDSAMYFCASSRLAGLSYEQYFGPGTRLTVT.

J is TRBJ1-1 and V is TRBV12-3 or TRBV12-4; the D gene is possibly TRBD1 (5 bases). V lost 5 bases and J lost 4, with 11 bases in between. CDR3 size: 13 residues. CDR3 protein: CASSPQGGTEAFF. The CDR3 bases are TGTGCCAGCAGTCCTCAGGGAGGCACTGAAGCTTTCTTT.

The chain links TRBV11-3 to TRBJ2-5, with 15 nucleotides matching TRBD2. There are 17 residues in the CDR3. Germline assignment: CDR1 SGHNT and CDR2 YENEEA. After removal of 5 bases from V and 4 bases from J, the junction contained 8 bases not matched to a gene. This CDR3 reads CASSPRTSGGAGETQYF. CDR3 in DNA: TGTGCCAGCAGCCCACGGACTAGCGGGGGGGCCGGAGAGACCCAGTACTTC.

The rearrangement joins TRBV24-1 to TRBJ2-3, with TRBD2 matching over 16 bases. This CDR3 is 17 amino acids long. V shed 10 bases and J 5 bases; nucleotides not matched to a gene: 11. Germline V gene sequence: CDR1 KGHDR, CDR2 SFDVKD. CDR3 coding DNA: TGTGCCACTAAGCCCGGGACTAGCGGGGGGGTCAAAGATACGCAGTATTTT. Its protein is CATKPGTSGGVKDTQYF.